The present TCR beta chain was sequenced within a study of CD8 T cells in Susac syndrome (dated by TCRdb to about 2019). Looking at the study overall: Of the Susac syndrome patients who were sequenced, about eight were in clinical remission while roughly 6 had clinically active disease. Whether CD8+ T cell activation and differentiation in Susac syndrome was antigen driven was tested using repertoire sequencing. At the time of blood withdrawal, Susac syndrome patients were either therapy-naive, taking corticosteroids (with some also receiving IVIg), or on IVIg alone.

The CDR3, cysteine through phenylalanine, is 17 amino acids long. The only DNA kept is the CDR3, 51 bases in frame from the first base. Here V drops 2 bases and J drops 5 bases, and the junction holds 9 bases not matched to any gene. The germline V gene gives CDR1 as MNHEY and CDR2 as SVGAGI. Peripheral blood CD8+ and CD4+ T cells from healthy donors, Susac syndrome patients and multiple sclerosis patients were profiled by high-throughput TCR beta sequencing. Recently defined diagnostic criteria for definite or probable disease were met by the Susac syndrome patients. CD8+ TEMRA cells were enriched by FACS, while bulk CD8+ and CD4+ T cells were purified by magnetic negative isolation. Blood was drawn into EDTA tubes, processed within 24 hours, and PBMCs were isolated by density gradient centrifugation. PBMCs intended for TCR sequencing were frozen in liquid nitrogen and were later thawed in a 37 degrees C water bath. A purity of at least 90% was achieved for sorted or isolated CD4+, CD8+ and CD8+ TEMRA cells.

Here is what the overall study found, with its caveats: The TCR sequencing and HLA analysis was acknowledged to have included a relatively small number of individuals. In patients with Susac syndrome, the CD4+ T cell repertoire showed no detectable clonal expansion.

RNA was extracted using the RNeasy kit, and roughly 0.45 to 1 microgram was reverse transcribed with random hexamers. The immunoSEQ multiplex PCR assay, which covers 54 Vbeta and 13 Jbeta segments, was used to amplify TCR beta CDR3 regions. To correct PCR amplification bias, a synthetic template baseline was used for both primer optimization and computational correction. The paper's processing steps were these. Reads were assigned to V, D and J genes according to IMGT and analyzed in immunoSEQ Analyzer, with only productive sequences retained. To calculate clonality, Shannon entropy was normalized by log2 of the number of productive unique sequences and then subtracted from one. For each patient and control, public and private clones were evaluated among the 100 most prevalent clones. Clones were defined as Susac-specific when absent from the healthy and MS cohorts, from 1052 published viral clones and from other ImmuneACCESS disease sequences. TCRdb reanalyzed the raw reads on its own, using fastp at Q25 for trimming and MiXCR for clone calling, and kept in-frame beta chains. Every distinct CDR3 protein forms one entry, paired with its most common genes and DNA. What appears here as the V and J calls and clone size reflects TCRdb's work, not the paper's. Present in this sample are 150,000 to 200,000 distinct CDR3 sequences, 91% of which were seen just once. Of the sample, about 0.1% is held by the ten largest clones.

Notes on this clonotype: Its binding antigen is unknown. No quality values exist for individual bases; no much larger clone is one base distant.

Input material: CD4+ T cells from PBMCs. The clonotype was recovered from a human donor with Susac syndrome. In this chain, TRBV6-5 is recombined with TRBJ2-2; TRBD2 fits 9 bases in the junction. In nucleotides, the sequence is TGTGCCAGCAGTTACGGCGGGGGGGCTCTTTCTACCGGGGAGCTGTTTTTT. This codes for CASSYGGGALSTGELFF.